Following are 3 T cell receptor beta chains from one sample sequenced in a study of blood T cell repertoires in COVID-19. The assay was immunoSEQ multiplex PCR, and TCRdb's table has in-frame clones only and misses some. The repertoire holds 250,000 to 300,000 clones, with 70% to 90% as singletons. Sequencing was performed on peripheral blood. These TCRs come from a woman aged 70-85 years with acute or convalescent COVID-19.

The chain joins TRBV6-5 to TRBJ2-7; tentatively, D is TRBD2 (5 bases). V was pared by 6 bases and J by 0 bases, with 15 bases between. CDR1 MNHEY and CDR2 SVGAGI come from the germline V gene. The CDR3 runs to 15 residues. CDR3 loop: CASRLGGRSSYEQYF. Written as DNA, the CDR3 is TGTGCCAGCAGGCTCGGAGGCCGCAGCTCCTACGAGCAGTACTTC.

The rearrangement uses TRBV6-1 and TRBJ2-3, with TRBD1 matching over 8 bases. Losses at the gene ends were 1 base for V and 0 bases for J; bases not matched to a gene: 6. This CDR3 spans 17 amino acids. CDR1 and CDR2 (germline): MNHNS, SASEGT. The CDR3, as DNA: TGTGCCAGCAGTGAAGACTACTGGACAGGGAGCACAGATACGCAGTATTTT. Translated, it gives CASSEDYWTGSTDTQYF.

The chain uses TRBV19 and TRBJ2-6, with TRBD1 as a possible D gene (5 bases). The CDR3 is made up of 18 amino acids. The germline V and J ends were trimmed by 3 bases and 4 bases, with 19 bases remaining between them. Germline V lookup: CDR1 LNHDA, CDR2 SQIVND (reference sequence). The CDR3 bases are TGTGCCAGTAGTATCGGGTGGGGCTCGTTTTCCGGGGCCAACGTCCTGACTTTC. It translates to CASSIGWGSFSGANVLTF.